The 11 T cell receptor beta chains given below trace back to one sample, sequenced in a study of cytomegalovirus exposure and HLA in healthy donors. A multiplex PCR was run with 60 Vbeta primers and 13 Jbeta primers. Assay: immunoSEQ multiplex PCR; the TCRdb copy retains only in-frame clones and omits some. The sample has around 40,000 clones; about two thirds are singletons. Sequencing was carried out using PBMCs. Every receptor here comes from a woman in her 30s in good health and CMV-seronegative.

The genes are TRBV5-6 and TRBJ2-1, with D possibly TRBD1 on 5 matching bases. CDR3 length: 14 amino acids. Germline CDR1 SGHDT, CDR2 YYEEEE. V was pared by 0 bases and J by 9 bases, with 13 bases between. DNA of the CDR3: TGTGCCAGCAGCTTGGAGGGGTACAATGGTGAGCAGTTCTTC. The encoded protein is CASSLEGYNGEQFF.

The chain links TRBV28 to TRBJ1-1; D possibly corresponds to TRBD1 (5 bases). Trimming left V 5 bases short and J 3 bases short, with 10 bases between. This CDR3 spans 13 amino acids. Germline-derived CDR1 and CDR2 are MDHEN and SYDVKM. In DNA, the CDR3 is TGTGCCAGCAGTGAACAGGATTACACTGAAGCTTTCTTT. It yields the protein CASSEQDYTEAFF.

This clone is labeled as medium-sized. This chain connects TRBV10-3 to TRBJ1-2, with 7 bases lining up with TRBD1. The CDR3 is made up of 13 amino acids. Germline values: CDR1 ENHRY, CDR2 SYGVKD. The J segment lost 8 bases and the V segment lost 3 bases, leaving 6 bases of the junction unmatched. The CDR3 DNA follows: TGTGCCATCAGTGATACTACAGGGGTAGGCTACACCTTC. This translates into CAISDTTGVGYTF.

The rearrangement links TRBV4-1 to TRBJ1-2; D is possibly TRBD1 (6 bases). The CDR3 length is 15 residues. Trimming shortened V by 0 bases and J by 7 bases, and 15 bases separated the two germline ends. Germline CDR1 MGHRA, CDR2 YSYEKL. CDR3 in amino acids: CASSQERGQAFGYTF. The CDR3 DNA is TGCGCCAGCAGCCAAGAGCGGGGGCAGGCCTTTGGCTACACCTTC.

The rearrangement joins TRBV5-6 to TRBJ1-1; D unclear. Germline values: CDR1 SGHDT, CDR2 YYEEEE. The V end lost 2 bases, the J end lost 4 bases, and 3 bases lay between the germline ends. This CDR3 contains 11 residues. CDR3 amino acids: CASSFGTEAFF. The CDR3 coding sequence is TGTGCCAGCAGCTTCGGCACTGAAGCTTTCTTT. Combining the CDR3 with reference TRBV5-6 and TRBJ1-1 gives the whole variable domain DAGVTQSPTHLIKTRGQQVTLRCSPKSGHDTVSWYQQALGQGPQFIFQYYEEEERQRGNFPDRFSGHQFPNYSSELNVNALLLGDSALYLCASSFGTEAFFGQGTRLTVV.

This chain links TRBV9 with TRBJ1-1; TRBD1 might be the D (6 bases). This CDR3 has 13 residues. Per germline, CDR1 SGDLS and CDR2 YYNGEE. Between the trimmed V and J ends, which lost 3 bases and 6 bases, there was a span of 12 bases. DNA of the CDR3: TGTGCCAGCAGCGGGGGACAAGTCTCTGAAGCTTTCTTT. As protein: CASSGGQVSEAFF.

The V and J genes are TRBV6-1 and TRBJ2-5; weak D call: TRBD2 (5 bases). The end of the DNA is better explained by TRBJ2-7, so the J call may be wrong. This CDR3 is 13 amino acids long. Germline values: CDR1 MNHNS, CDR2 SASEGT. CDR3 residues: CASSGGSEGEQYF. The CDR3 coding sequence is TGTGCCAGCAGTGGGGGTAGCGAGGGCGAGCAGTACTTC.

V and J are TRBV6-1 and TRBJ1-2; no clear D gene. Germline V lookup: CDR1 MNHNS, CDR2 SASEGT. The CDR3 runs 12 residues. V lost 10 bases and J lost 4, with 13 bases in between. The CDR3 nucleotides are TGTGCCACCATAAAAGCCGTCTATGGCTACACCTTC. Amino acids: CATIKAVYGYTF.

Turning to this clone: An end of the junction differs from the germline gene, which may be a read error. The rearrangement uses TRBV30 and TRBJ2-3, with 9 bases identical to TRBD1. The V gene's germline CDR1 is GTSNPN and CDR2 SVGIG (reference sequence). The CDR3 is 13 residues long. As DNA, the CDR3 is TGTGCCTGGAAAACCCAAGACAGGGGGATTCCGAATTTT. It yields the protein CAWKTQDRGIPNF.

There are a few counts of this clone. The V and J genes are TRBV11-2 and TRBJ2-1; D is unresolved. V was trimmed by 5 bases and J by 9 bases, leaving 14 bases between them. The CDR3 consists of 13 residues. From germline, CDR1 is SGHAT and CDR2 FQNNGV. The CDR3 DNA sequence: TGTGCCAGCAGCCGCGACTCGAACGGTGAGCAGTTCTTC. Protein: CASSRDSNGEQFF. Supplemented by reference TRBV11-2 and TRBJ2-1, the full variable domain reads EAGVAQSPRYKIIEKRQSVAFWCNPISGHATLYWYQQILGQGPKLLIQFQNNGVVDDSQLPKDRFSAERLKGVDSTLKIQPAKLEDSAVYLCASSRDSNGEQFFGPGTRLTVL.

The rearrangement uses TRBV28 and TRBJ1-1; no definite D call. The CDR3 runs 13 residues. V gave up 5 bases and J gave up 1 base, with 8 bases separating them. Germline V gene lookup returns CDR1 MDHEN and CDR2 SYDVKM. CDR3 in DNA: TGTGCCAGCAGTCCACGGAGGAACACTGAAGCTTTCTTT. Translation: CASSPRRNTEAFF.